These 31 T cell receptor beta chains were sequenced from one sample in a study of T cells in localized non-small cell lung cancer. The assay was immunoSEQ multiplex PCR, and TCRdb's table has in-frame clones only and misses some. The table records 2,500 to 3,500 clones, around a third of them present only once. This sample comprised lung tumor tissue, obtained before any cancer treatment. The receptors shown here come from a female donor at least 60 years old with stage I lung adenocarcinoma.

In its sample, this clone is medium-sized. Written as DNA, the CDR3 is TGTGCCAGCAGCTTGAGCCTCAGGGGGCCGGACACCGGGGAGCTGTTTTTT. Amino acids: CASSLSLRGPDTGELFF. V gene TRBV9 combines with J gene TRBJ2-2; 8 bases match TRBD1. Trimming took 4 bases from V and 3 from J; bases not matched to a gene: 11. The CDR3 totals 17 residues. CDR1 and CDR2 from the germline V gene are SGDLS and YYNGEE.

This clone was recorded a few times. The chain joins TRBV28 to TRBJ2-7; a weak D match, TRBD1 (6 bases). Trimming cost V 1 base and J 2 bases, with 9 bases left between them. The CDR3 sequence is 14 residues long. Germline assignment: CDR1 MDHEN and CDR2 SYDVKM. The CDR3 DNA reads TGTGCCAGCAGTTTATTTAACAGGGCCTACGAGCAGTACTTC. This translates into CASSLFNRAYEQYF.

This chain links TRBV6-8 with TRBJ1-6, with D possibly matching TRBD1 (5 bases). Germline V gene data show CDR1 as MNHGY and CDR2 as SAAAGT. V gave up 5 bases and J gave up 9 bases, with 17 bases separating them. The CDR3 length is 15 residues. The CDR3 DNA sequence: TGTGCCAGCAGTGGCGGGTCGACCGGGGGTTCACCCCTCCACTTT. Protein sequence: CASSGGSTGGSPLHF.

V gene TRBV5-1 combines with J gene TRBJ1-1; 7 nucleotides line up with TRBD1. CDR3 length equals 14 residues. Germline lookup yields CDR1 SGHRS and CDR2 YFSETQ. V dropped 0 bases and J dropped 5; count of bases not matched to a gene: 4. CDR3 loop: CASSLEGARTEAFF. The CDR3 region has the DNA TGCGCCAGCAGCTTGGAGGGGGCTCGGACTGAAGCTTTCTTT. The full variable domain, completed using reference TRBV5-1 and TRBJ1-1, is KAGVTQTPRYLIKTRGQQVTLSCSPISGHRSVSWYQQTPGQGLQFLFEYFSETQRNKGNFPGRFSGRQFSNSRSEMNVSTLELGDSALYLCASSLEGARTEAFFGQGTRLTVV.

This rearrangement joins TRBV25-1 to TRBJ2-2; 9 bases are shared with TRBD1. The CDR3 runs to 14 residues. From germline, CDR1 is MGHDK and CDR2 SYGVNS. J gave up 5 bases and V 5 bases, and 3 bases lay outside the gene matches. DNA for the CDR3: TGTGCCAGCAGTCGGGACAGGGTAACCGGGGAGCTGTTTTTT. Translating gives CASSRDRVTGELFF. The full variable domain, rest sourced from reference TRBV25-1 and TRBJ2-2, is EADIYQTPRYLVIGTGKKITLECSQTMGHDKMYWYQQDPGMELHLIHYSYGVNSTEKGDLSSESTVSRIRTEHFPLTLESARPSHTSQYLCASSRDRVTGELFFGEGSRLTVL.

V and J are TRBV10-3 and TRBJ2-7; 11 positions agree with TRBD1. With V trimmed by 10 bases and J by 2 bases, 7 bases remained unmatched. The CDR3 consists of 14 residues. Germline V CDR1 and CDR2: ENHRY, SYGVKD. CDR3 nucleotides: TGTGCCACCCAAGGGGACAGGGGGACCTACGAGCAGTACTTC. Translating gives CATQGDRGTYEQYF.

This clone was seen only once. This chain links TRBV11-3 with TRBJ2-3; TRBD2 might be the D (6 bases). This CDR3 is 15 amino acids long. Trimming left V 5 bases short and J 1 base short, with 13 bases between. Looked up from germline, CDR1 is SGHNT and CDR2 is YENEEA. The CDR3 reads CASSRGGARTDTQYF. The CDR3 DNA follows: TGTGCCAGCAGCCGAGGCGGGGCCCGCACAGATACGCAGTATTTT.

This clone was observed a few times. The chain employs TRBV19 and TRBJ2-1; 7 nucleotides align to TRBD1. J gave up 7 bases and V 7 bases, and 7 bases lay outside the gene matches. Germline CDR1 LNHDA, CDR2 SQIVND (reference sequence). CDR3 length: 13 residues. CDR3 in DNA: TGTGCCAGTACCGACAGGGTCAGGAATGAGCAGTTCTTC. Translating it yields CASTDRVRNEQFF.

CDR3: CASSLYREPGELFF. As DNA, the CDR3 is TGTGCCAGCAGCTTATACAGGGAGCCCGGGGAGCTGTTTTTT. The chain couples TRBV11-3 to TRBJ2-2, with a weak D call TRBD1 (6 bases). The germline V and J ends were trimmed by 2 bases and 6 bases, with 10 bases remaining between them. The CDR3 sequence is 14 residues long. The germline V gene has CDR1 SGHNT and CDR2 YENEEA.

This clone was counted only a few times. CDR3 in DNA: TGTGCCAGCAGCTTAGGAACAGGTTCCCCCTATGGCTACACCTTC. Translated: CASSLGTGSPYGYTF. The rearrangement joins TRBV11-3 to TRBJ1-2; TRBD1 might be the D (5 bases). The CDR3 has 15 amino acids. Trimming took off 1 base at V and 4 bases at J, with 13 bases between the two ends. The germline V gene encodes CDR1 SGHNT and CDR2 YENEEA.

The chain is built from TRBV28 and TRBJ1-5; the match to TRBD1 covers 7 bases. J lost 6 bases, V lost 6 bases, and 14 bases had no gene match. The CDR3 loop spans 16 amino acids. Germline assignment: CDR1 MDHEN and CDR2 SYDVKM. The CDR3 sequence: CASSPSAGGSGQPQHF. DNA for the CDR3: TGTGCCAGCAGCCCCTCGGCAGGGGGGAGCGGTCAGCCCCAGCATTTT.

This chain's CDR3 is CASSLWSTSGLYEQYF. The DNA for the CDR3 is TGTGCCAGCAGTTTATGGTCGACTAGCGGGCTCTACGAGCAGTACTTC. V usage is TRBV28 and J usage is TRBJ2-7; TRBD2 matches at 10 bases. V dropped 0 bases and J dropped 3; count of bases not matched to a gene: 5. The CDR3 is made up of 16 amino acids. The germline V gene encodes CDR1 MDHEN and CDR2 SYDVKM.

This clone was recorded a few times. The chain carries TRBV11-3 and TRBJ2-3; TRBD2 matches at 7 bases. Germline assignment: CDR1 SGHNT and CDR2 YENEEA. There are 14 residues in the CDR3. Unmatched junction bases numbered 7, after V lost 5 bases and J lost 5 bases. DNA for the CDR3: TGTGCCAGCAGCCCATGGGGGGAGGGAGATACGCAGTATTTT. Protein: CASSPWGEGDTQYF.

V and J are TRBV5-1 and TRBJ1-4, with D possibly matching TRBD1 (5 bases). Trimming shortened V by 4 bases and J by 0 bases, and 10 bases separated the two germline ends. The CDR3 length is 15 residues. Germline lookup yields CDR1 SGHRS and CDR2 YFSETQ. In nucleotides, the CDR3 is TGCGCCAGCAGCGGGGGGTCTGCAACTAATGAAAAACTGTTTTTT. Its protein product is CASSGGSATNEKLFF.

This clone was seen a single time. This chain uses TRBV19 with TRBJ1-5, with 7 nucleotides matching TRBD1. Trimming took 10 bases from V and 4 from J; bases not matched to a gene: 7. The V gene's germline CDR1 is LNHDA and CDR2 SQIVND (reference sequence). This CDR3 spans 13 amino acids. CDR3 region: CATNGDRNQPQHF. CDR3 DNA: TGTGCCACGAACGGGGACAGAAATCAGCCCCAGCATTTT. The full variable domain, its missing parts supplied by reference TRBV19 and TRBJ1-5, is DGGITQSPKYLFRKEGQNVTLSCEQNLNHDAMYWYRQDPGQGLRLIYYSQIVNDFQKGDIAEGYSVSREKKESFPLTVTSAQKNPTAFYLCATNGDRNQPQHFGDGTRLSIL.

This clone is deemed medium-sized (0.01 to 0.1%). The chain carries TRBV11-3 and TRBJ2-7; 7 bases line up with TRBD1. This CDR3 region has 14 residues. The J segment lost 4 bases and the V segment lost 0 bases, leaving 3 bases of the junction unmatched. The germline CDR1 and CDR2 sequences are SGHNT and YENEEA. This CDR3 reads CASSLEGGGYEQYF. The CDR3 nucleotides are TGTGCCAGCAGCTTAGAAGGGGGCGGATACGAGCAGTACTTC.

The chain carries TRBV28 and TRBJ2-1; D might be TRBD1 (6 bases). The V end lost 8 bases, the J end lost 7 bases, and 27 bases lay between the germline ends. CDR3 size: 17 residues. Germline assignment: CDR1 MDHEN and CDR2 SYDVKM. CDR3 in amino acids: CASQVLPAQGLLNEQFF. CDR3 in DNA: TGTGCCAGCCAAGTCCTCCCTGCGCAGGGGTTATTAAATGAGCAGTTCTTC.

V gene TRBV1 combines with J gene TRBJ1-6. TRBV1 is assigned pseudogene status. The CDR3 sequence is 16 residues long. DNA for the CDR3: TGCGCCAGCAGCCAAGTCCCCGGGGGCCAAAATTCACCCCTCCACTTT. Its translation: CASSQVPGGQNSPLHF.

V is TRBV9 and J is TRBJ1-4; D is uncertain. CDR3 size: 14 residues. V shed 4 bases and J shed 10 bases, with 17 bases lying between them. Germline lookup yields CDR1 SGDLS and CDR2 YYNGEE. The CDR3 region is CASSPQAETGKLFF. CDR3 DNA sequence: TGTGCCAGCAGCCCCCAGGCCGAGACGGGAAAACTGTTTTTT. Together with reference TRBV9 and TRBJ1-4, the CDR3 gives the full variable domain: DSGVTQTPKHLITATGQRVTLRCSPRSGDLSVYWYQQSLDQGLQFLIQYYNGEERAKGNILERFSAQQFPDLHSELNLSSLELGDSALYFCASSPQAETGKLFFGSGTQLSVL.

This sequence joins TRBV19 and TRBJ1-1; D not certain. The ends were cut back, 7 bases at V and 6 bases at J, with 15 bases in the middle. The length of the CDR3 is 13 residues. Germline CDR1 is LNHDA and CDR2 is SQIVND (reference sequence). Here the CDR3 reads CASTSEWGAEAFF. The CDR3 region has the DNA TGTGCCAGTACCTCCGAATGGGGTGCTGAAGCTTTCTTT.

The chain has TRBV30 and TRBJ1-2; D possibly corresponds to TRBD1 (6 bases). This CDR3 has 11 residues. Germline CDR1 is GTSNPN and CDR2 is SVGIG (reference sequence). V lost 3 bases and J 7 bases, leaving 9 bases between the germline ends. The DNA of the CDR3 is TGTGCCTGGAGACAGGGACGTGGCTACACCTTC. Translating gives CAWRQGRGYTF.

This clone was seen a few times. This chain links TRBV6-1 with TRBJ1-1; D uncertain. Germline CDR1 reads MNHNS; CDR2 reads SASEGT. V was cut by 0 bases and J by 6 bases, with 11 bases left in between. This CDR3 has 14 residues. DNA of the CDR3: TGTGCCAGCAGTGAAGCGCCGCGGAGGGCTGAAGCTTTCTTT. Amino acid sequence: CASSEAPRRAEAFF.

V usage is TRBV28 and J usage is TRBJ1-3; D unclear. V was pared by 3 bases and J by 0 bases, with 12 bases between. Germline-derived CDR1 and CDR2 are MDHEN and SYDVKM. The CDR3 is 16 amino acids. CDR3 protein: CASSFPTVTSGNTIYF. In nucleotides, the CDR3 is TGTGCCAGCAGTTTCCCTACAGTCACCTCTGGAAACACCATATATTTT. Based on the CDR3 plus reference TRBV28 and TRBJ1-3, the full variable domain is DVKVTQSSRYLVKRTGEKVFLECVQDMDHENMFWYRQDPGLGLRLIYFSYDVKMKEKGDIPEGYSVSREKKERFSLILESASTNQTSMYLCASSFPTVTSGNTIYFGEGSWLTVV.

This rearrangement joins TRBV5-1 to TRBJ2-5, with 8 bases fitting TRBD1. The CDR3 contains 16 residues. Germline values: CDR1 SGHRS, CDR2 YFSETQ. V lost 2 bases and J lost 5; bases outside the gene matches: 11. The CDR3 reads CASSFPGRDRGETQYF. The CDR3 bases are TGCGCCAGCAGCTTCCCCGGGCGTGACAGGGGTGAGACCCAGTACTTC. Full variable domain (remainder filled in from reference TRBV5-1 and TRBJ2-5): KAGVTQTPRYLIKTRGQQVTLSCSPISGHRSVSWYQQTPGQGLQFLFEYFSETQRNKGNFPGRFSGRQFSNSRSEMNVSTLELGDSALYLCASSFPGRDRGETQYFGPGTRLLVL.

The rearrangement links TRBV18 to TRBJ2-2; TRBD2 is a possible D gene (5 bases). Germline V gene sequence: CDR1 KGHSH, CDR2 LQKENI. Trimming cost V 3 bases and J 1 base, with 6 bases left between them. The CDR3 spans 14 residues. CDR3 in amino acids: CASSPGENTGELFF. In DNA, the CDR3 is TGTGCCAGCTCACCCGGGGAGAACACCGGGGAGCTGTTTTTT.

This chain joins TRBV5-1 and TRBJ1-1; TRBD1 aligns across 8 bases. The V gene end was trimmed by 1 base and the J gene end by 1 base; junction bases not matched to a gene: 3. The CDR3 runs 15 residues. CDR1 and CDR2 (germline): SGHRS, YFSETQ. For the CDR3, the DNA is TGCGCCAGCAGCTTGTGGGACAGGAGGAACACTGAAGCTTTCTTT. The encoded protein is CASSLWDRRNTEAFF.

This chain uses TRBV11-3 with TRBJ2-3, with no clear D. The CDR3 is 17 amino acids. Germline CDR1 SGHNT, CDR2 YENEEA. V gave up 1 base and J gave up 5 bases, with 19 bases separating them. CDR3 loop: CASSLGALGLREDTQYF. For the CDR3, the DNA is TGTGCCAGCAGCTTAGGGGCTCTGGGGTTAAGGGAAGATACGCAGTATTTT.

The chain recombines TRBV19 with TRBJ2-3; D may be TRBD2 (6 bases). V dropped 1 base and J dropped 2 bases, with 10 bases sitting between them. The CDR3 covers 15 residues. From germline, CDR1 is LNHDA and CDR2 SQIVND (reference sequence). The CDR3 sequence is CASSIVGGVTDTQYF. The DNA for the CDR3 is TGTGCCAGTAGTATAGTGGGCGGGGTCACAGATACGCAGTATTTT.

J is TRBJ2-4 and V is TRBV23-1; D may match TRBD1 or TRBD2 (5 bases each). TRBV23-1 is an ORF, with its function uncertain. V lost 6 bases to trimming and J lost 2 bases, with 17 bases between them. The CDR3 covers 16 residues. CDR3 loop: CASSHGGWGTKNIQYF. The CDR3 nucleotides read TGCGCCAGCAGCCATGGGGGTTGGGGTACCAAAAACATTCAGTACTTC.

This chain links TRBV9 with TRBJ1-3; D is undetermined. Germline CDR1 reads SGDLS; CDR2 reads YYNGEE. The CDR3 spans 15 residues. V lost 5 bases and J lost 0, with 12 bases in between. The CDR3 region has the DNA TGTGCCAGCAGTATAAATCGGGACTCTGGAAACACCATATATTTT. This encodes CASSINRDSGNTIYF.

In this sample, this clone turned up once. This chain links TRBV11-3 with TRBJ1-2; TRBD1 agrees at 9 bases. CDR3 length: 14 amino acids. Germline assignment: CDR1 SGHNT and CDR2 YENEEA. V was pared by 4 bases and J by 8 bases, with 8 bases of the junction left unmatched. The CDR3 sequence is CASSWDRVAPGYTF. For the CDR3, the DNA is TGTGCCAGCAGCTGGGACAGGGTCGCCCCGGGCTACACCTTC. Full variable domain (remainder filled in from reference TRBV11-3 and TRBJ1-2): EAGVVQSPRYKIIEKKQPVAFWCNPISGHNTLYWYLQNLGQGPELLIRYENEEAVDDSQLPKDRFSAERLKGVDSTLKIQPAELGDSAVYLCASSWDRVAPGYTFGSGTRLTVV.